This TCR beta chain appears in the sequencing data of a study of a mutant IDH1 vaccine in newly diagnosed glioma. Study overall: Treated patients had a mean age of 40.4 years and an approximately 60% male, around 38% female split.

As concerns this clone: The antigen is undetermined.

The germline gives CDR1 SGHDT, CDR2 YYEEEE. CDR3 length: 14 amino acids. The V gene lost 0 bases and the J gene lost 2 bases, with 5 bases spanning the gap. Profiling relied on immunoSEQ multiplex PCR, and the TCRdb table lists in-frame clones only, not all of them. Here the sample spans approximately 50,000 clones, under 85% being singletons. Noted time point: week 47, end of study. Doses consisted of 300 ug of mutant IDH1 20-mer peptide each, paired with topical imiquimod. The TCR originated in a woman aged 50 to 60 with glioma. V usage is TRBV5-6 and J usage is TRBJ2-2, with no clear D. The input for sequencing was PBMCs, taken from a glioma patient whose treatment included an IDH1 peptide vaccine. CDR3 sequence reads: CASSLVQNTGELFF. CDR3 in DNA: TGTGCCAGCAGCTTGGTTCAAAACACCGGGGAGCTGTTTTTT.